Below are 18 T cell receptor beta chains sequenced from a single sample in a study of response to subunit inactivated influenza vaccine. TCRdb re-called the RT-PCR reads through MiXCR, storing one row per CDR3 protein. The data show over 800,000 distinct CDR3 sequences, around 20% seen once. Sequenced here: PBMCs from blood, sampled around 5 days after vaccination. These receptors were taken from a man aged 50-60 years who received an inactivated influenza vaccine.

The sample holds a few counts of this clonotype. V and J are TRBV7-9 and TRBJ2-3; TRBD1 matches 9 bases. J was trimmed by 4 bases and V by 6 bases; bases with no gene match: 8. CDR3 length equals 15 residues. Germline CDR1 SEHNR, CDR2 FQNEAQ (reference sequence). CDR3 sequence: CASRVPGQGPDTQYF. CDR3 DNA sequence: TGTGCCAGCAGGGTACCGGGACAGGGTCCAGATACGCAGTATTTT.

A few counts support this clonotype. This chain connects TRBV9 to TRBJ2-7, with D possibly matching TRBD2 (6 bases). The CDR3 sequence is 15 residues long. V lost 3 bases, J lost 6 bases, and 19 bases lay in between. Germline CDR1 reads SGDLS; CDR2 reads YYNGEE. This chain's CDR3 is CASSGGTGGSAEQYF. In DNA, the CDR3 is TGTGCCAGCAGCGGGGGGACTGGGGGAAGCGCCGAGCAGTACTTC.

The sample holds one count of this clonotype. The genes are TRBV14 and TRBJ2-1; possible D gene TRBD2, 6 bases. The CDR3 consists of 17 residues. Trimming took off 0 bases at V and 2 bases at J, with 14 bases between the two ends. Germline V CDR1 and CDR2: SGHDN, FVKESK. The CDR3, as DNA: TGTGCCAGCAGCCAAGACAACAGGACTATACCCTACAATGAGCAGTTCTTC. Protein: CASSQDNRTIPYNEQFF. Using reference TRBV14 and TRBJ2-1 for the parts outside the CDR3, the full variable domain is EAGVTQFPSHSVIEKGQTVTLRCDPISGHDNLYWYRRVMGKEIKFLLHFVKESKQDESGMPNNRFLAERTGGTYSTLKVQPAELEDSGVYFCASSQDNRTIPYNEQFFGPGTRLTVL.

This clonotype was detected a few times. This chain uses TRBV7-2 with TRBJ2-1; 8 positions agree with TRBD2. The germline CDR1 and CDR2 sequences are SGHTA and FQGNSA. There are 17 residues in the CDR3. Trimming cost V 1 base and J 3 bases; bases outside gene matches: 8. CDR3 nucleotides: TGTGCCAGCAGCTTAGGGTATCGCGGGAGGTTCTACAATGAGCAGTTCTTC. It encodes CASSLGYRGRFYNEQFF.

This clonotype was counted a few times. CDR3 loop: CASSLALSSGEQYF. The CDR3 nucleotides are TGTGCCAGCAGCTTAGCACTGTCTAGCGGGGAGCAGTACTTC. The rearrangement joins TRBV7-2 to TRBJ2-7; 8 nucleotides match TRBD2. V was pared by 0 bases and J by 7 bases, with 5 bases of the junction left unmatched. Germline V CDR1 and CDR2: SGHTA, FQGNSA. The CDR3 runs to 14 residues.

V gene TRBV5-1 combines with J gene TRBJ2-5; TRBD2 matches 10 bases. The length of the CDR3 is 15 residues. CDR1 SGHRS and CDR2 YFSETQ come from the germline V gene. The V segment lost 2 bases and the J segment 3 bases; nucleotides outside the gene matches: 4. The CDR3 nucleotides are TGCGCCAGCAGCTTACTAGCGGGGACCAAAGAGACCCAGTACTTC. Translating gives CASSLLAGTKETQYF.

The chain uses TRBV4-2 and TRBJ2-7, with a weak D call TRBD2 (6 bases). The germline V gene has CDR1 LGHNA and CDR2 YNFKEQ. V dropped 2 bases and J dropped 2 bases, with 16 bases sitting between them. The CDR3 is 16 amino acids. CDR3 protein: CASSQKLAAPTYEQYF. CDR3 sequence (DNA): TGTGCCAGCAGCCAAAAGTTAGCGGCACCCACCTACGAGCAGTACTTC.

The chain uses TRBV20-1 and TRBJ2-3; a weak D match, TRBD2 (5 bases). The germline V gene has CDR1 DFQATT and CDR2 SNEGSKA (reference sequence). V lost 0 bases, J lost 4 bases, and 17 bases lay in between. This CDR3 region has 16 residues. CDR3 sequence (DNA): TGCAGTGCTAGAGAACCCGGACGGAGGCCCCCAGATACGCAGTATTTT. Translation: CSAREPGRRPPDTQYF.

The chain recombines TRBV2 with TRBJ2-7; TRBD1 matches at 10 bases. This CDR3 has 14 amino acids. V trimming: 8 bases; J trimming: 4 bases; junction bases outside the gene matches: 8. Per germline, CDR1 SNHLY and CDR2 FYNNEI. The CDR3 reads CASDRDRGSYEQYF. The CDR3 region has the DNA TGTGCCAGCGACCGGGACAGGGGTTCTTACGAGCAGTACTTC.

The chain links TRBV6-1 to TRBJ1-5; 7 positions agree with TRBD1. V shed 3 bases, J shed 4 bases, and the junction held 6 bases outside the gene matches. This CDR3 is built from 15 residues. CDR1 is MNHNS and CDR2 is SASEGT in the germline V gene. The DNA for the CDR3 is TGTGCCAGCAGTGACAGGGGGACCGTTAATCAGCCCCAGCATTTT. Its protein is CASSDRGTVNQPQHF.

The chain combines TRBV7-8 with TRBJ2-3, with 10 bases identical to TRBD2. The CDR3 consists of 17 residues. Looked up from germline, CDR1 is SGHVS and CDR2 is FQNEAQ. The V and J ends lost 4 bases and 3 bases, in that order; junction bases with no gene match: 10. DNA of the CDR3: TGTGCCAGCAGCTCACCGTATAGCGGGGGGCGGACAGATACGCAGTATTTT. Its protein is CASSSPYSGGRTDTQYF.

A few counts support this clonotype. The J gene is TRBJ2-1, the V gene TRBV7-9; TRBD1 or TRBD2 may be the D gene (6 bases each). Per the germline V gene, CDR1 is SEHNR and CDR2 is FQNEAQ (reference sequence). Between the trimmed V and J ends, which lost 5 bases and 4 bases, there was a span of 12 bases. This CDR3 comprises 14 residues. The CDR3 nucleotides are TGTGCCAGCAGCCGGGGGCGAGATTACAATGAGCAGTTCTTC. Protein sequence: CASSRGRDYNEQFF.

This clonotype came up a few times. J is TRBJ1-1 and V is TRBV6-2 or TRBV6-3; TRBD1 might be the D (5 bases). V was pared by 2 bases and J by 3 bases, with 10 bases between. The CDR3 consists of 14 residues. CDR1 and CDR2 from the germline V gene are MNHEY and SVGEGT. CDR3 coding DNA: TGTGCCAGCAGTTACCGAGGGGCCGACACTGAAGCTTTCTTT. It specifies CASSYRGADTEAFF.

This clonotype occurred a few times. J is TRBJ2-5 and V is TRBV6-1; the match to TRBD1 covers 7 bases. J was trimmed by 2 bases and V by 6 bases; bases with no gene match: 9. CDR1 and CDR2 (germline): MNHNS, SASEGT. This CDR3 has 15 residues. CDR3: CASSSPRTGQETQYF. The CDR3 DNA is TGTGCCAGCAGCTCCCCCCGGACAGGTCAAGAGACCCAGTACTTC.

The chain is built from TRBV29-1 and TRBJ2-3; perhaps TRBD2 as D (6 bases). With 2 bases removed from V and 2 bases from J, the gap between germline ends came to 11 bases. CDR3 length: 14 amino acids. CDR1 and CDR2 from the germline V gene are SQVTM and ANQGSEA. CDR3 loop: CSVERDFSTDTQYF. The CDR3 DNA is TGCAGCGTTGAACGGGACTTCTCCACAGATACGCAGTATTTT.

This sequence joins TRBV10-3 and TRBJ2-1; D possibly uses TRBD1 or TRBD2 (6 bases each). The CDR3 spans 14 residues. The V gene's germline CDR1 is ENHRY and CDR2 SYGVKD. Deletions cut 6 bases from V and 0 bases from J, with 9 bases between. The CDR3 DNA reads TGTGCCATCAGGGAGGGGGGCTCCTACAATGAGCAGTTCTTC. Translation gives CAIREGGSYNEQFF.

This clonotype came up a few times. J is TRBJ2-7 and V is TRBV6-2 or TRBV6-3; 11 nucleotides agree with TRBD2. V gave up 6 bases and J gave up 4 bases; unmatched junction bases: 11. CDR3 length: 16 amino acids. Germline V gives CDR1 MNHEY, CDR2 SVGEGT. The CDR3 nucleotides read TGTGCCAGCAGACTAAGGGGACTAGCGGCCAAGTACGAGCAGTACTTC. Protein: CASRLRGLAAKYEQYF.

This clonotype was detected a few times. The chain combines TRBV6-5 with TRBJ2-3; tentatively, D is TRBD2 (6 bases). Deletions cut 0 bases from V and 5 bases from J, with 12 bases between. Germline V CDR1 and CDR2: MNHEY, SVGAGI. The CDR3 covers 15 residues. As DNA, the CDR3 is TGTGCCAGCAGTTACTCTGGGGGGTTGCTAGATACGCAGTATTTT. Protein product: CASSYSGGLLDTQYF.